The clone carrying this TCR beta chain was detected only a few times. Germline lookup yields CDR1 KGHSH and CDR2 LQKENI. The CDR3 length is 15 residues. V lost 4 bases and J lost 2, with 14 bases in between. This sample was taken from a study of blood T cell repertoires in COVID-19. For the study at large: The cDNA or gDNA used as material had been derived from T cells, B-cell-depleted T cells, or PBMCs.

Clones were read by immunoSEQ multiplex PCR, and TCRdb kept only the in-frame ones, dropping some. The top ten hold about 0.93% of the sample, which has a few hundred thousand clones, approximately 84% seen once. This sequence originates from a woman aged 25 to 45 who had recovered from COVID-19. Sequencing was carried out using PBMCs or T cells enriched from blood (not recorded which). This chain links TRBV18 with TRBJ1-2; tentative D call: TRBD1 (5 bases). The CDR3 sequence: CASSRVGTGNYGYTF. CDR3 sequence (DNA): TGTGCCAGCTCACGGGTAGGAACAGGCAACTATGGCTACACCTTC. Using reference TRBV18 and TRBJ1-2 for the parts outside the CDR3, the full variable domain is NAGVMQNPRHLVRRRGQEARLRCSPMKGHSHVYWYRQLPEEGLKFMVYLQKENIIDESGMPKERFSAEFPKEGPSILRIQQVVRGDSAAYFCASSRVGTGNYGYTFGSGTRLTVV.